This record concerns one T cell receptor beta chain sequence. Antigen specificity is unknown. Molecular identifiers with 6-nucleotide sample barcodes were added during cDNA synthesis via template switching. Reprocessing the 5' RACE reads, TCRdb reports a single entry for every CDR3 protein and omits DNA. This sample's clone table lists approximately 400,000 distinct CDR3 sequences. The source of the sample is a study of monozygotic twins with inflammatory bowel disease. The germline V gene encodes CDR1 LGHDT and CDR2 YNNKEL (reference sequence). CDR3 length: 15 amino acids. Findings of the study overall: Healthy co-twins exceeded IBD patients in TCRbeta diversity as measured by inverse Simpson.

This sequence joins TRBV3-1 and TRBJ1-6. Material for sequencing was blood. This TCR derives from a human donor with ulcerative colitis or Crohn's disease, or a healthy co-twin of an affected twin (not recorded which). The CDR3: CASSQLKGKDSPLHF.